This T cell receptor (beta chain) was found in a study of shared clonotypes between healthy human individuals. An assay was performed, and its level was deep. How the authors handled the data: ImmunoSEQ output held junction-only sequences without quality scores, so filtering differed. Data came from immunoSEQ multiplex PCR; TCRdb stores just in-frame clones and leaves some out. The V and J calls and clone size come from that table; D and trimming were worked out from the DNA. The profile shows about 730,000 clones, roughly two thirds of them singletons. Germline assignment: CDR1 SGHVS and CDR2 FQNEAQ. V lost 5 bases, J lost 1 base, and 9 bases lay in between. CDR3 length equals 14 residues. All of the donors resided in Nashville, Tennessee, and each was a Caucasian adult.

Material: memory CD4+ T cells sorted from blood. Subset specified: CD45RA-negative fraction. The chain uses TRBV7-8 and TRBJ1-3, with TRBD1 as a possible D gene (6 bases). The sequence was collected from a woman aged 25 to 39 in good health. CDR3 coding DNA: TGTGCCAGCAGCCGAGACAGGTCTGGAAACACCATATATTTT. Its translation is CASSRDRSGNTIYF.